A single sample gave rise to the 17 T cell receptor beta chains below, sequenced in a study of T cell changes during pregnancy in multiple sclerosis. TCRdb keeps only in-frame clones here, not all; method: immunoSEQ multiplex PCR. The table shows approximately 68,000 clones, with approximately 90% occurring only once. Sequencing was performed on peripheral blood, taken in the second trimester of pregnancy. The receptors derive from a female donor with multiple sclerosis, enrolled in a pregnancy study.

The gene calls are TRBV28 and TRBJ1-2, with 7 positions matching TRBD1. Germline V gene data show CDR1 as MDHEN and CDR2 as SYDVKM. V trimming: 6 bases; J trimming: 5 bases; junction bases outside the gene matches: 6. The CDR3 covers 13 residues. The DNA of the CDR3 is TGTGCCAGCAGAACCGGGACAGATTATGGCTACACCTTC. Protein sequence: CASRTGTDYGYTF.

This chain connects TRBV30 to TRBJ1-1; 7 bases match TRBD1. V dropped 4 bases and J dropped 0; count of bases not matched to a gene: 5. The CDR3 sequence is 14 residues long. CDR1 and CDR2 (germline): GTSNPN, SVGIG (reference sequence). CDR3 DNA: TGTGCCTGGACCGGGACAGAGCTGAACACTGAAGCTTTCTTT. This codes for CAWTGTELNTEAFF.

The genes are TRBV5-5 and TRBJ2-1; 9 bases line up with TRBD2. CDR3 length: 16 residues. Germline values: CDR1 SGHKS, CDR2 YYEKEE (reference sequence). V dropped 2 bases and J dropped 1; count of bases not matched to a gene: 4. This chain's CDR3 is CASSLLAGASYNEQFF. The CDR3 DNA is TGTGCCAGCAGCTTATTAGCGGGGGCGTCCTACAATGAGCAGTTCTTC.

This sequence joins TRBV5-1 and TRBJ2-5; D ambiguous. V was pared by 2 bases and J by 2 bases, with 7 bases between. Per the germline V gene, CDR1 is SGHRS and CDR2 is YFSETQ. The CDR3 is 13 amino acids. Here the CDR3 reads CASSFTSQETQYF. The CDR3 region has the DNA TGCGCCAGCAGCTTCACTTCTCAAGAGACCCAGTACTTC.

The chain links TRBV27 to TRBJ2-5, with D possibly TRBD1 on 6 matching bases. Between the trimmed V and J ends, which lost 6 bases and 5 bases, there was a span of 19 bases. In germline, CDR1 is MNHEY, CDR2 SMNVEV (reference sequence). The CDR3 has 15 residues. The CDR3 DNA reads TGTGCCAGCAGACAGGGATACCCACTAACGGAGACCCAGTACTTC. Translation: CASRQGYPLTETQYF.

V and J are TRBV25-1 and TRBJ1-1; D unresolved. Germline lookup yields CDR1 MGHDK and CDR2 SYGVNS. This CDR3 has 14 residues. V lost 0 bases, J lost 1 base, and 6 bases lay in between. CDR3 protein: CASSEYRQNTEAFF. CDR3 nucleotides: TGTGCCAGCAGTGAATATAGACAGAACACTGAAGCTTTCTTT. The whole variable domain, filled in from reference TRBV25-1 and TRBJ1-1, reads EADIYQTPRYLVIGTGKKITLECSQTMGHDKMYWYQQDPGMELHLIHYSYGVNSTEKGDLSSESTVSRIRTEHFPLTLESARPSHTSQYLCASSEYRQNTEAFFGQGTRLTVV.

The chain is built from TRBV7-2 and TRBJ2-3, with 8 positions matching TRBD2. Germline CDR1 is SGHTA and CDR2 is FQGNSA. CDR3 size: 15 residues. J was trimmed by 2 bases and V by 4 bases; bases with no gene match: 5. In DNA form, the CDR3 reads TGTGCCAGCAGCTCCTGGACTAGCATCACAGATACGCAGTATTTT. Residues: CASSSWTSITDTQYF.

J is TRBJ1-1 and V is TRBV10-2; TRBD1 matches at 8 bases. Trimming took 4 bases from V and 1 from J; bases not matched to a gene: 11. The CDR3 totals 17 residues. Looked up from germline, CDR1 is WSHSY and CDR2 is SAAADI. Here the CDR3 reads CASSAHRTGTRNTEAFF. The CDR3 bases are TGCGCCAGCAGTGCACACCGGACAGGGACTCGGAACACTGAAGCTTTCTTT.

This clone has more than one count but fewer than ten. This chain uses TRBV27 with TRBJ2-2, with D possibly being TRBD1 (6 bases). The V and J ends lost 4 bases and 0 bases respectively, with 12 bases between them. The germline V gene encodes CDR1 MNHEY and CDR2 SMNVEV (reference sequence). The CDR3 sequence is 16 residues long. CDR3 sequence: CASSSNRVSNTGELFF. The CDR3 DNA reads TGTGCCAGCAGTTCTAACAGGGTCTCGAACACCGGGGAGCTGTTTTTT.

The V call is TRBV6-5, the J call TRBJ1-4; 7 bases map to TRBD1. The germline gives CDR1 MNHEY, CDR2 SVGAGI. V trimming: 0 bases; J trimming: 8 bases; junction bases outside the gene matches: 6. The length of the CDR3 is 15 residues. CDR3: CASSYSRSGQEKLFF. Written as DNA, the CDR3 is TGTGCCAGCAGTTACTCGAGGTCGGGACAGGAAAAACTGTTTTTT.

The chain is built from TRBV27 and TRBJ1-5; TRBD1 agrees at 9 bases. This CDR3 is 15 amino acids long. Germline V gives CDR1 MNHEY, CDR2 SMNVEV (reference sequence). After removal of 4 bases from V and 4 bases from J, the junction contained 5 bases not matched to a gene. The CDR3 region has the DNA TGTGCCAGCAGTTACACAGGGGGCAGGAATCAGCCCCAGCATTTT. Encoded protein: CASSYTGGRNQPQHF.

The chain couples TRBV19 to TRBJ1-1; 9 bases line up with TRBD1. J was trimmed by 1 base and V by 6 bases; bases with no gene match: 6. The length of the CDR3 is 15 residues. Germline lookup yields CDR1 LNHDA and CDR2 SQIVND (reference sequence). The CDR3 sequence: CASRVYRGPNTEAFF. The CDR3 nucleotides are TGTGCCAGTAGAGTTTACAGGGGGCCGAACACTGAAGCTTTCTTT.

CDR3 DNA: TGTGCCAGCAGCTCAGGACTAGCGGGTCGGGGGACCCAGTACTTC. It codes for CASSSGLAGRGTQYF. The rearrangement links TRBV7-9 to TRBJ2-5, with TRBD2 identical over 11 bases. The germline gives CDR1 SEHNR, CDR2 FQNEAQ (reference sequence). The V segment lost 4 bases and the J segment 7 bases; nucleotides outside the gene matches: 8. The CDR3 has 15 amino acids.

V gene TRBV5-1 combines with J gene TRBJ1-1; D gene ambiguous. The V and J ends lost 3 bases and 5 bases respectively, with 14 bases between them. CDR3 length: 14 amino acids. The germline CDR1 and CDR2 sequences are SGHRS and YFSETQ. CDR3 loop: CASSSRGGGTEAFF. CDR3 DNA sequence: TGCGCCAGCAGCTCCCGGGGTGGAGGGACTGAAGCTTTCTTT.

The chain couples TRBV9 to TRBJ2-3, with D tentatively TRBD2 (6 bases). The V gene's germline CDR1 is SGDLS and CDR2 YYNGEE. V lost 0 bases, J lost 6 bases, and 20 bases lay in between. This CDR3 contains 17 residues. The CDR3 nucleotides read TGTGCCAGCAGCGTAGAACGAAGACTGCTCCGGGGGGATACGCAGTATTTT. This codes for CASSVERRLLRGDTQYF.

The chain couples TRBV5-4 to TRBJ2-1; D is undetermined. Trimming pared 0 bases from V and 5 bases from J, leaving 3 bases between. CDR1 SGHNT and CDR2 YYREEE come from the germline V gene (reference sequence). CDR3 length equals 12 residues. The CDR3 coding sequence is TGTGCCAGCAGCTTGGATAACAATGAGCAGTTCTTC. Protein sequence: CASSLDNNEQFF.

J is TRBJ2-1 and V is TRBV20-1; D is unclear. V gave up 5 bases and J gave up 9 bases, with 8 bases separating them. Germline V gives CDR1 DFQATT, CDR2 SNEGSKA (reference sequence). The CDR3 contains 10 residues. In DNA form, the CDR3 reads TGCAGTGCTTTCTACCGTGAGCAGTTCTTC. Translating gives CSAFYREQFF.